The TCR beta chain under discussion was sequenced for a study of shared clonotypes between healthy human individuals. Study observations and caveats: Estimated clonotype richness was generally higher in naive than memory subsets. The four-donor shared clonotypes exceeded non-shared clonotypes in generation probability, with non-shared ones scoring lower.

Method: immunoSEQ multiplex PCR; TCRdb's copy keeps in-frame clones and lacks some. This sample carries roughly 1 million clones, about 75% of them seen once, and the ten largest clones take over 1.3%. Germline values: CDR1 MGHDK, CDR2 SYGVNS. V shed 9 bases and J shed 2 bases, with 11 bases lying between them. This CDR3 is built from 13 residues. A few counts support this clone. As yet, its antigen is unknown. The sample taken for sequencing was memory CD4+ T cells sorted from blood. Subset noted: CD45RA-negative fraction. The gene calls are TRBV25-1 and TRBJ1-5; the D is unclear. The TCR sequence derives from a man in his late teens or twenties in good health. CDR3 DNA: TGTGCCAGTGAGGGAAACGGCAATCAGCCCCAGCATTTT. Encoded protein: CASEGNGNQPQHF.